This T cell receptor beta chain was identified during a study of blood T cell repertoires in COVID-19. Study-level background: T cells, B-cell-depleted T cells, or PBMCs provided the cDNA or gDNA that served as material.

Authors' analysis steps: Estimation of nucleated cell counts was performed using reference gene primer amplification. This table comes from immunoSEQ multiplex PCR, and its TCRdb copy is limited to in-frame clones, with some not included. V and J calls and clone size are those listed in that table; D and trimming were worked out from the DNA. The sample lists 160,000 or so clones, about 86% occurring once. This CDR3 region has 13 residues. The trim removed 6 bases at V and 4 bases at J, leaving 3 bases unmatched. Germline V gene sequence: CDR1 ENHRY, CDR2 SYGVKD. This clonotype was obtained from a woman over 75 with acute or convalescent COVID-19. The rearrangement uses TRBV10-3 and TRBJ1-1, with TRBD1 identical over 9 bases. The sample was peripheral blood. Written as DNA, the CDR3 is TGTGCCATCAGGGGGACAGGGTTCACTGAAGCTTTCTTT. Protein: CAIRGTGFTEAFF.